This TCR beta chain was observed in a study of monozygotic twins with inflammatory bowel disease. The germline CDR1 and CDR2 sequences are SGHDN and FVKESK. The CDR3 is 18 amino acids. TCRdb re-called the 5' RACE reads, yielding one record per CDR3 amino acid sequence without DNA. Its table records about 150,000 distinct CDR3 sequences. This rearrangement joins TRBV14 to TRBJ2-3; there is no DNA to check the TCRdb D call of TRBD1. This TCR was sampled from a human donor with ulcerative colitis or Crohn's disease, or a healthy co-twin of an affected twin (not recorded which). The specimen sequenced was blood. CDR3 sequence reads: CASSQYPGGGPSTDTQYF.